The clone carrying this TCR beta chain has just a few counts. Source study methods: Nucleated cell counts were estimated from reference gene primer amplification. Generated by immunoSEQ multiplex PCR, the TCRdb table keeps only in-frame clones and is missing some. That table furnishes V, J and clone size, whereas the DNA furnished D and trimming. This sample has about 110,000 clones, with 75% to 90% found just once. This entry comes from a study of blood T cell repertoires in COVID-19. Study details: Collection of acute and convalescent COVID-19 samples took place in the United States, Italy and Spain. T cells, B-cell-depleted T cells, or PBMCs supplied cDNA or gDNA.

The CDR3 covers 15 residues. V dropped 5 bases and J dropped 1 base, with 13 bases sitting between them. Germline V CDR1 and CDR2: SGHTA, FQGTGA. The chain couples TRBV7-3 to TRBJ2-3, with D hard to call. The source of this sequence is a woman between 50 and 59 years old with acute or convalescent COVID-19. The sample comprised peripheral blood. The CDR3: CASSPDYGGTDTQYF. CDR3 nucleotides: TGTGCCAGCAGCCCCGATTACGGAGGCACAGATACGCAGTATTTT.